This T cell receptor (beta chain) was profiled in a study of a mutant IDH1 vaccine in newly diagnosed glioma. Regarding the study as a whole: Alterations occurring in top peripheral T cell clonotypes seemed unrelated to pseudoprogression.

Germline CDR1 reads WSHSY; CDR2 reads SAAADI. V lost 6 bases to trimming and J lost 6 bases; unmatched junction nucleotides: 5. The CDR3 is 14 amino acids. This clone has only one observation. The antigen is unknown. Time point described: week 47, end of study. Each dose delivered 300 ug of mutant IDH1 20-mer peptide subcutaneously with imiquimod. Sequencing used immunoSEQ multiplex PCR; TCRdb keeps in-frame clones, though not all of them. The sample carries about 94,000 clones, approximately 89% recorded once. This clonotype was sampled from a woman aged 45-65 years with glioma. This sample comprised PBMCs, obtained from a glioma patient whose treatment included an IDH1 peptide vaccine. The J gene is TRBJ2-1, the V gene TRBV10-2; 10 nucleotides line up with TRBD1. Here the CDR3 DNA reads TGCGCCAGCAGCGGGACAGGGGTGCGCAATGAGCAGTTCTTC. Translated: CASSGTGVRNEQFF.